This entry lists 20 T cell receptor beta chains sequenced from one sample in a study of identifying expanded T cells in peripheral blood. Profiled with immunoSEQ multiplex PCR; TCRdb holds only in-frame clones, not every one. The data show under 70,000 clones, around 87% seen once. The sequencing input was blood. These receptors were taken from a person aged 18-70 years in good health.

This clone was picked up one time. The chain has TRBV5-1 and TRBJ2-1; possibly TRBD2 for D (6 bases). With 0 bases removed from V and 6 bases from J, the gap between germline ends came to 10 bases. The CDR3 runs to 14 residues. Germline CDR1 reads SGHRS; CDR2 reads YFSETQ. CDR3: CASSLVEGPNEQFF. CDR3 in DNA: TGCGCCAGCAGCTTGGTGGAGGGACCCAATGAGCAGTTCTTC. Full variable domain (outside the CDR3, taken from reference TRBV5-1 and TRBJ2-1): KAGVTQTPRYLIKTRGQQVTLSCSPISGHRSVSWYQQTPGQGLQFLFEYFSETQRNKGNFPGRFSGRQFSNSRSEMNVSTLELGDSALYLCASSLVEGPNEQFFGPGTRLTVL.

The rearrangement links TRBV30 to TRBJ1-3; D might be TRBD1 (5 bases). The CDR3 contains 14 residues. The germline V gene has CDR1 GTSNPN and CDR2 SVGIG (reference sequence). With 3 bases removed from V and 4 bases from J, the gap between germline ends came to 13 bases. The CDR3 sequence: CAWRTPGLGNTIYF. The CDR3 bases are TGTGCCTGGAGAACCCCAGGGTTAGGAAACACCATATATTTT. Supplemented by reference TRBV30 and TRBJ1-3, the full variable domain reads SQTIHQWPATLVQPVGSPLSLECTVEGTSNPNLYWYRQAAGRGLQLLFYSVGIGQISSEVPQNLSASRPQDRQFILSSKKLLLSDSGFYLCAWRTPGLGNTIYFGEGSWLTVV.

The chain links TRBV6-6 to TRBJ2-7; 10 bases line up with TRBD2. V was clipped by 4 bases and J by 6 bases; unmatched bases: 9. CDR1 MNHNY and CDR2 SVGAGI come from the germline V gene (reference sequence). The CDR3 spans 15 residues. Written as DNA, the CDR3 is TGTGCCAGCAGTTTAGGACTAGCGGCCGGGGGCGAGCAGTACTTC. Its protein is CASSLGLAAGGEQYF.

The V call is TRBV30, the J call TRBJ2-5; TRBD1 might be the D (5 bases). Deletions cut 4 bases from V and 2 bases from J, with 11 bases between. CDR1 and CDR2 from the germline V gene are GTSNPN and SVGIG (reference sequence). The CDR3 extends over 13 amino acids. CDR3 protein: CAWNRGSQETQYF. The CDR3 region has the DNA TGTGCCTGGAATAGGGGTAGTCAAGAGACCCAGTACTTC.

This sequence joins TRBV11-2 and TRBJ2-2, with 8 bases lining up with TRBD1. With V trimmed by 2 bases and J by 5 bases, 1 base remained unmatched. Germline values: CDR1 SGHAT, CDR2 FQNNGV. This CDR3 contains 14 residues. CDR3 sequence: CASSLYRGTGELFF. As DNA, the CDR3 is TGTGCCAGCAGCTTATACAGGGGGACCGGGGAGCTGTTTTTT.

The genes are TRBV2 and TRBJ1-2, with TRBD1 identical over 7 bases. CDR3 length: 13 amino acids. Per germline, CDR1 SNHLY and CDR2 FYNNEI. Unmatched junction bases numbered 2, after V lost 4 bases and J lost 3 bases. Here the CDR3 DNA reads TGTGCCAGCAGTGGAGGGGGCGACTATGGCTACACCTTC. This gives the protein CASSGGGDYGYTF.

This clone is a singleton in its sample. The chain combines TRBV27 with TRBJ2-7; the D gene is possibly TRBD1 (5 bases). Germline V gives CDR1 MNHEY, CDR2 SMNVEV (reference sequence). The V end lost 2 bases, the J end lost 3 bases, and 11 bases lay between the germline ends. This CDR3 is built from 14 residues. CDR3 DNA: TGTGCCAGCAGTTTACACCCCAGGGTCTACGAGCAGTACTTC. Translated, it gives CASSLHPRVYEQYF.

This clone was counted a single time. V and J are TRBV19 and TRBJ1-1, with 7 bases fitting TRBD1. In germline, CDR1 is LNHDA, CDR2 SQIVND (reference sequence). V shed 8 bases and J 0 bases; nucleotides not matched to a gene: 9. This CDR3 has 15 amino acids. The CDR3 spells CASRRTGDMNTEAFF. The DNA of the CDR3 is TGTGCCAGTCGACGGACAGGCGATATGAACACTGAAGCTTTCTTT.

The chain combines TRBV30 with TRBJ2-5; 8 nucleotides align to TRBD1. CDR1 is GTSNPN and CDR2 is SVGIG in the germline V gene (reference sequence). The V and J ends lost 2 bases and 5 bases, in that order; junction bases with no gene match: 4. The CDR3 is made up of 13 amino acids. Written as DNA, the CDR3 is TGTGCCTGGAGTACCAGGGGGCGTGAGACCCAGTACTTC. It is translated as CAWSTRGRETQYF.

J is TRBJ1-4 and V is TRBV4-2; tentatively, D is TRBD1 (5 bases). Germline values: CDR1 LGHNA, CDR2 YNFKEQ. This CDR3 region has 16 residues. V lost 2 bases and J lost 6, with 16 bases in between. The CDR3 spells CASSQFPGMGDEKLFF. For the CDR3, the DNA is TGTGCCAGCAGCCAATTCCCAGGGATGGGGGATGAAAAACTGTTTTTT.

V is TRBV5-4 and J is TRBJ2-7; 11 nucleotides match TRBD2. The CDR3 length is 14 residues. Unmatched junction bases numbered 2, after V lost 4 bases and J lost 2 bases. CDR1 and CDR2 from the germline V gene are SGHNT and YYREEE (reference sequence). The CDR3 DNA reads TGTGCCAGCAGCGGGGGACTAGCGGCCTACGAGCAGTACTTC. Amino acids: CASSGGLAAYEQYF.

V gene TRBV4-2 combines with J gene TRBJ1-4; D gene uncertain. Trimming cost V 6 bases and J 4 bases, with 18 bases left between them. Germline V gives CDR1 LGHNA, CDR2 YNFKEQ. The CDR3 contains 16 residues. In DNA form, the CDR3 reads TGTGCCAGCAGGCCCCGGCAGGCACAGTTTAATGAAAAACTGTTTTTT. Protein: CASRPRQAQFNEKLFF.

CDR3 residues: CASSRSVTETQYF. The CDR3 bases are TGTGCCAGCAGCCGTAGCGTAACAGAGACCCAGTACTTC. The chain uses TRBV7-3 and TRBJ2-5, with TRBD2 as a possible D gene (5 bases). The V and J ends lost 5 bases and 4 bases respectively, with 11 bases between them. Germline CDR1 reads SGHTA; CDR2 reads FQGTGA. The CDR3 is 13 amino acids.

The rearrangement uses TRBV5-1 and TRBJ2-3; 10 bases map to TRBD1. The CDR3 extends over 15 amino acids. Trimming cost V 4 bases and J 4 bases; bases outside gene matches: 6. Germline V gene lookup returns CDR1 SGHRS and CDR2 YFSETQ. Here the CDR3 DNA reads TGCGCCAGCAGCCCGACAGGGGGCATTTCAGATACGCAGTATTTT. Translated, it gives CASSPTGGISDTQYF.

The gene calls are TRBV12-2 and TRBJ2-3; the table's D call, TRBD2, was not checked against the DNA. TRBV12-2 is shown as a pseudogene. This CDR3 spans 22 amino acids. Written as DNA, the CDR3 is TGTGCAAGTCGCTTACTTGCCCGGGGGCTAGCGGGAGGACCTTGGAGCACAGATACGCAGTATTTT. Encoded protein: CASRLLARGLAGGPWSTDTQYF.

The J gene is TRBJ1-5, the V gene TRBV7-5. TRBV7-5 is an annotated pseudogene. The CDR3 is 17 residues long. The CDR3: CVRSLVRTKYSNQPQHF. DNA of the CDR3: TGTGTCAGAAGCTTAGTTCGTACGAAATATAGCAATCAGCCCCAGCATTTT.

This clone has only one observation. The chain combines TRBV5-1 with TRBJ1-1; possible D gene TRBD1, 6 bases. Germline V gives CDR1 SGHRS, CDR2 YFSETQ. The CDR3 extends over 14 amino acids. V shed 8 bases and J shed 1 base, with 15 bases lying between them. The CDR3 sequence: CASSSGVGNTEAFF. The CDR3, as DNA: TGCGCCAGTTCCTCAGGGGTGGGGAACACTGAAGCTTTCTTT.

The rearrangement joins TRBV9 to TRBJ1-3; TRBD1 agrees at 9 bases. V shed 4 bases, J shed 0 bases, and the junction held 5 bases outside the gene matches. CDR1 and CDR2 from the germline V gene are SGDLS and YYNGEE. CDR3 length: 16 residues. CDR3 nucleotides: TGTGCCAGCAGCCCCCGACAGGGGGGCTCTGGAAACACCATATATTTT. Translation gives CASSPRQGGSGNTIYF.

J is TRBJ1-4 and V is TRBV19, with no clear D. The V and J ends lost 2 bases and 5 bases respectively, with 6 bases between them. CDR1 and CDR2 from the germline V gene are LNHDA and SQIVND (reference sequence). This CDR3 is built from 13 residues. The CDR3 sequence: CASSINRNEKLFF. The CDR3 nucleotides are TGTGCCAGTAGTATAAACAGAAATGAAAAACTGTTTTTT.

This clone is medium-sized. This chain uses TRBV7-2 with TRBJ1-4; TRBD1 aligns across 8 bases. The V gene end was trimmed by 4 bases and the J gene end by 7 bases; junction bases not matched to a gene: 5. The CDR3 contains 14 residues. Germline V gives CDR1 SGHTA, CDR2 FQGNSA. Here the CDR3 DNA reads TGTGCCAGCAGCTCATACAGGGGGGTTGAAAAACTGTTTTTT. Translation gives CASSSYRGVEKLFF.